The 30 T cell receptor beta chains listed next were all sequenced from one sample in a study of CD8+ T cells in alopecia areata. Extracted RNA was reverse transcribed into cDNA, the sequencing template. TCRdb's table, derived via immunoSEQ multiplex PCR, lists solely in-frame clones and lacks some. Here the sample spans 150,000 or so clones, about 61% being singletons. Treatment defined: oral pan-JAK inhibitor, 5-10 mg twice daily. Specimen: CD4+ T cells sorted from blood, collected at week 56, from a patient treated with tofacitinib. These receptors originate from a human donor with alopecia areata.

The chain couples TRBV29-1 to TRBJ2-7; possibly TRBD1 for D (5 bases). Germline V CDR1 and CDR2: SQVTM, ANQGSEA. This CDR3 comprises 13 residues. Trimming pared 6 bases from V and 8 bases from J, leaving 20 bases between. The CDR3 nucleotides read TGCAGCGTGACCAAGTCCCAGGGATTGCAGCAGTACTTC. It yields the protein CSVTKSQGLQQYF.

V and J are TRBV5-6 and TRBJ1-5, with unresolved D. V shed 0 bases and J shed 3 bases, with 10 bases lying between them. CDR1 is SGHDT and CDR2 is YYEEEE in the germline V gene. CDR3 length: 15 residues. CDR3 sequence reads: CASSLGQVLNQPQHF. In DNA form, the CDR3 reads TGTGCCAGCAGCTTGGGGCAGGTCCTCAATCAGCCCCAGCATTTT.

The V call is TRBV6-5, the J call TRBJ2-7, with D perhaps matching TRBD1 (5 bases). The CDR3 spans 12 residues. The V and J ends lost 7 bases and 7 bases respectively, with 14 bases between them. Looked up from germline, CDR1 is MNHEY and CDR2 is SVGAGI. In nucleotides, the CDR3 is TGTGCCAGCACGACTTGGGGCCGGGAGCAGTACTTC. Residues: CASTTWGREQYF.

This clone came up many times. The chain has TRBV7-9 and TRBJ2-2, with D possibly matching TRBD1 (5 bases). In germline, CDR1 is SEHNR, CDR2 FQNEAQ (reference sequence). Trimming removed 5 bases from V and 1 base from J, with 20 bases in between. The CDR3 spans 18 residues. The CDR3 is CASSRSGRGFVNTGELFF. CDR3 bases: TGTGCCAGCAGCCGATCAGGGCGCGGATTTGTGAACACCGGGGAGCTGTTTTTT.

V and J are TRBV18 and TRBJ1-6; no firm D call. CDR3 length: 12 amino acids. Trimming took 5 bases from V and 6 from J, leaving 5 bases between them. CDR1 and CDR2 from the germline V gene are KGHSH and LQKENI. CDR3 bases: TGTGCCAGCTCAGTTACTAATTCACCCCTCCACTTT. This codes for CASSVTNSPLHF.

V usage is TRBV2 and J usage is TRBJ1-2; 8 positions agree with TRBD1. Germline CDR1 SNHLY, CDR2 FYNNEI. The CDR3 sequence is 15 residues long. V lost 1 base and J lost 4; bases outside the gene matches: 5. The CDR3 sequence is CASSEDQGALYGYTF. DNA of the CDR3: TGTGCCAGCAGTGAAGACCAGGGGGCTCTCTATGGCTACACCTTC.

This clone was counted only a few times. In DNA, the CDR3 is TGTGCCAGCAGCGTTAGACAGCGGGGGGCCCGGGAGACCCAGTACTTC. Its protein is CASSVRQRGARETQYF. The chain couples TRBV9 to TRBJ2-5; 9 bases line up with TRBD2. This CDR3 is built from 16 residues. J was trimmed by 5 bases and V by 2 bases; bases with no gene match: 10. The germline V gene has CDR1 SGDLS and CDR2 YYNGEE.

The genes are TRBV29-1 and TRBJ1-3; D ambiguous. CDR1 and CDR2 from the germline V gene are SQVTM and ANQGSEA. CDR3 length equals 13 residues. V was clipped by 5 bases and J by 0 bases, with 8 bases between them. The CDR3 loop is CSVSLRSGNTIYF. The CDR3 DNA follows: TGCAGCGTTAGCTTACGCTCTGGAAACACCATATATTTT.

This chain links TRBV6-1 with TRBJ1-1; the D is unclear. This CDR3 comprises 14 residues. Trimming left V 0 bases short and J 0 bases short, with 5 bases between. Germline-derived CDR1 and CDR2 are MNHNS and SASEGT. CDR3 sequence: CASSEAGLNTEAFF. The CDR3 coding sequence is TGTGCCAGCAGTGAAGCGGGGTTGAACACTGAAGCTTTCTTT.

The chain is built from TRBV6-1 and TRBJ1-6; TRBD1 aligns across 7 bases. Trimming took 2 bases from V and 10 from J; bases not matched to a gene: 8. Germline values: CDR1 MNHNS, CDR2 SASEGT. This CDR3 spans 15 amino acids. The CDR3 loop reads CASSEPQGIGSPLHF. CDR3 in DNA: TGTGCCAGCAGTGAACCACAGGGGATCGGCTCACCCCTCCACTTT.

The rearrangement uses TRBV29-1 and TRBJ2-5; 10 bases align to TRBD2. V shed 7 bases and J 4 bases; nucleotides not matched to a gene: 3. The CDR3 spans 12 residues. The germline V gene encodes CDR1 SQVTM and CDR2 ANQGSEA. The chain's CDR3 is CSASGGLETQYF. CDR3 coding DNA: TGCAGCGCTAGCGGGGGTCTAGAGACCCAGTACTTC. The variable domain in full, with the rest retrieved from reference TRBV29-1 and TRBJ2-5, is SAVISQKPSRDICQRGTSLTIQCQVDSQVTMMFWYRQQPGQSLTLIATANQGSEATYESGFVIDKFPISRPNLTFSTLTVSNMSPEDSSIYLCSASGGLETQYFGPGTRLLVL.

The chain combines TRBV30 with TRBJ2-1, with 7 bases fitting TRBD2. This CDR3 is 14 amino acids long. With 3 bases clipped from V and 3 bases from J, the junction kept 5 bases outside the gene matches. Per the germline V gene, CDR1 is GTSNPN and CDR2 is SVGIG (reference sequence). The CDR3 sequence: CAWSALALYNEQFF. DNA for the CDR3: TGTGCCTGGAGCGCACTAGCGCTCTACAATGAGCAGTTCTTC.

The chain has TRBV6-1 and TRBJ2-3; 8 positions match TRBD1. V lost 2 bases and J lost 0; bases outside the gene matches: 10. The CDR3 runs to 18 residues. Per the germline V gene, CDR1 is MNHNS and CDR2 is SASEGT. The CDR3 DNA is TGTGCCAGCAGTGAACCCTACCGACAGGGGTCTAGCACAGATACGCAGTATTTT. It encodes CASSEPYRQGSSTDTQYF.

This chain uses TRBV2 with TRBJ2-3; 9 bases agree with TRBD2. This CDR3 contains 16 residues. V trimming: 3 bases; J trimming: 3 bases; junction bases outside the gene matches: 7. Per germline, CDR1 SNHLY and CDR2 FYNNEI. The CDR3 here is CASSDFLAGNTDTQYF. The DNA of the CDR3 is TGTGCCAGCAGTGATTTCCTAGCGGGAAATACAGATACGCAGTATTTT.

This clone was detected a few times. The V gene is TRBV28, the J gene TRBJ1-6; a possible D gene is TRBD1 (6 bases). V lost 6 bases and J lost 9, with 15 bases in between. This CDR3 region has 14 residues. Germline loops: CDR1 MDHEN, CDR2 SYDVKM. In nucleotides, the CDR3 is TGTGCCAGCAGCCTAAGGACAGATTTTTCACCCCTCCACTTT. Encoded protein: CASSLRTDFSPLHF. The whole variable domain, remainder taken from reference TRBV28 and TRBJ1-6, is DVKVTQSSRYLVKRTGEKVFLECVQDMDHENMFWYRQDPGLGLRLIYFSYDVKMKEKGDIPEGYSVSREKKERFSLILESASTNQTSMYLCASSLRTDFSPLHFGNGTRLTVT.

The chain combines TRBV6-5 with TRBJ2-1, with D perhaps TRBD2 (5 bases). This CDR3 region has 13 residues. Germline CDR1 is MNHEY and CDR2 is SVGAGI. Trimming removed 6 bases at V and 10 bases at J, with 16 bases between. The CDR3 region is CASSTLVGGEQFF. The CDR3 DNA reads as TGTGCCAGCAGCACCCTGGTAGGAGGCGAGCAGTTCTTC.

This chain connects TRBV29-1 to TRBJ2-7; perhaps TRBD1 as D (6 bases). Germline CDR1 and CDR2: SQVTM and ANQGSEA. V was trimmed by 0 bases and J by 1 base, leaving 13 bases between them. The CDR3 runs to 15 residues. CDR3 bases: TGCAGCGTTGAAGACGACAGGTCGAAATCCTACGAGCAGTACTTC. Amino acids: CSVEDDRSKSYEQYF.

The genes are TRBV7-3 and TRBJ2-3; D gene unclear. V lost 6 bases and J 4 bases, leaving 11 bases between the germline ends. Per the germline V gene, CDR1 is SGHTA and CDR2 is FQGTGA. The CDR3 consists of 13 residues. The CDR3 sequence: CASSRQSADTQYF. CDR3 coding DNA: TGTGCCAGCAGTCGGCAGAGTGCAGATACGCAGTATTTT.

The genes are TRBV6-5 and TRBJ1-5; maybe TRBD1 (5 bases). Germline V gene sequence: CDR1 MNHEY, CDR2 SVGAGI. The CDR3 consists of 14 residues. V was trimmed by 5 bases and J by 0 bases, leaving 8 bases between them. The CDR3 reads CASSPTGSNQPQHF. The CDR3 coding sequence is TGTGCCAGCAGTCCCACAGGTAGCAATCAGCCCCAGCATTTT.

This clone was seen more than once but under ten times. This chain connects TRBV30 to TRBJ1-2, with a tentative D call TRBD1 (5 bases). V was pared by 3 bases and J by 0 bases, with 11 bases between. Germline values: CDR1 GTSNPN, CDR2 SVGIG (reference sequence). This CDR3 contains 14 residues. For the CDR3, the DNA is TGTGCCTGGAGCGCCGGGGGAGCTAACTATGGCTACACCTTC. This encodes CAWSAGGANYGYTF.

The J gene is TRBJ2-3, the V gene TRBV5-1; D might be TRBD2 (5 bases). CDR1 and CDR2 (germline): SGHRS, YFSETQ. The CDR3 contains 15 residues. Deletions cut 4 bases from V and 6 bases from J, with 18 bases between. The DNA of the CDR3 is TGCGCCAGCAGCAATACACTAGGCTTCTCGGATACGCAGTATTTT. Amino acid sequence: CASSNTLGFSDTQYF. Together with reference TRBV5-1 and TRBJ2-3, the CDR3 gives the full variable domain: KAGVTQTPRYLIKTRGQQVTLSCSPISGHRSVSWYQQTPGQGLQFLFEYFSETQRNKGNFPGRFSGRQFSNSRSEMNVSTLELGDSALYLCASSNTLGFSDTQYFGPGTRLTVL.

Written as DNA, the CDR3 is TGTGCCAGCAGCTCCTCAGGGAGGCAGACCCAGTACTTC. Protein product: CASSSSGRQTQYF. The chain has TRBV7-7 and TRBJ2-5, with D possibly matching TRBD2 (6 bases). This CDR3 is 13 amino acids long. Trimming took 4 bases from V and 6 from J, leaving 12 bases between them. CDR1 and CDR2 (germline): SSHAT, FNYEAQ (reference sequence).

This clone has just one count. The chain carries TRBV4-2 and TRBJ1-4; D is unresolved. The V and J ends lost 0 bases and 2 bases respectively, with 7 bases between them. This CDR3 is built from 15 residues. Germline V CDR1 and CDR2: LGHNA, YNFKEQ. The CDR3 protein is CASSQDQWTNEKLFF. CDR3 in DNA: TGTGCCAGCAGCCAAGATCAGTGGACTAATGAAAAACTGTTTTTT.

The chain is built from TRBV29-1 and TRBJ1-5; maybe TRBD1 (6 bases). The CDR3 has 12 amino acids. Deletions cut 4 bases from V and 9 bases from J, with 13 bases between. The germline V gene has CDR1 SQVTM and CDR2 ANQGSEA. CDR3 sequence (DNA): TGCAGCGTTGGGGCCAGGGGAGGGCCCCAGCATTTT. It translates to CSVGARGGPQHF. The whole variable domain, filled in from reference TRBV29-1 and TRBJ1-5, reads SAVISQKPSRDICQRGTSLTIQCQVDSQVTMMFWYRQQPGQSLTLIATANQGSEATYESGFVIDKFPISRPNLTFSTLTVSNMSPEDSSIYLCSVGARGGPQHFGDGTRLSIL.

The chain recombines TRBV4-1 with TRBJ2-2; perhaps D is TRBD1 or TRBD2 (7 bases each). The CDR3 is 18 amino acids. V was trimmed by 1 base and J by 7 bases, leaving 22 bases between them. Germline-derived CDR1 and CDR2 are MGHRA and YSYEKL. CDR3 protein: CASSQGGGRGGGSGELFF. Here the CDR3 DNA reads TGCGCCAGCAGCCAAGGAGGAGGCAGGGGGGGCGGCAGCGGGGAGCTGTTTTTT.

The chain recombines TRBV20-1 with TRBJ2-3; D gene uncertain. The CDR3 is made up of 11 amino acids. The germline CDR1 and CDR2 sequences are DFQATT and SNEGSKA (reference sequence). V lost 6 bases and J 8 bases, leaving 12 bases between the germline ends. The CDR3 is CSAQTFGTQYF. For the CDR3, the DNA is TGCAGTGCCCAAACTTTCGGTACGCAGTATTTT.

This clone was counted once. This chain links TRBV6-5 with TRBJ2-3; unclear D gene. The V and J ends lost 0 bases and 4 bases respectively, with 8 bases between them. The germline V gene encodes CDR1 MNHEY and CDR2 SVGAGI. This CDR3 contains 14 residues. The CDR3 region is CASSYSMLADTQYF. The CDR3 nucleotides are TGTGCCAGCAGTTACTCCATGCTGGCAGATACGCAGTATTTT.

V usage is TRBV29-1 and J usage is TRBJ1-4, with 9 bases that match TRBD1. Germline loops: CDR1 SQVTM, CDR2 ANQGSEA. The V gene end was trimmed by 4 bases and the J gene end by 5 bases; junction bases not matched to a gene: 2. This CDR3 contains 13 residues. The chain's CDR3 is CSVAGQGNEKLFF. CDR3 DNA: TGCAGCGTTGCTGGACAGGGGAATGAAAAACTGTTTTTT.

The chain links TRBV5-1 to TRBJ2-1; 7 bases fit TRBD1. With 0 bases clipped from V and 2 bases from J, the junction kept 2 bases outside the gene matches. This CDR3 spans 15 amino acids. Germline lookup yields CDR1 SGHRS and CDR2 YFSETQ. CDR3 sequence reads: CASSLEGGPYNEQFF. The CDR3 DNA is TGCGCCAGCAGCTTGGAAGGGGGCCCCTACAATGAGCAGTTCTTC. Using reference TRBV5-1 and TRBJ2-1 for the parts outside the CDR3, the full variable domain is KAGVTQTPRYLIKTRGQQVTLSCSPISGHRSVSWYQQTPGQGLQFLFEYFSETQRNKGNFPGRFSGRQFSNSRSEMNVSTLELGDSALYLCASSLEGGPYNEQFFGPGTRLTVL.

The CDR3 reads CSVAGYGYTF. The CDR3 DNA reads as TGCAGTGTCGCGGGGTATGGCTACACCTTC. The chain carries TRBV20-1 and TRBJ1-2; D uncertain. The CDR3 extends over 10 amino acids. In germline, CDR1 is DFQATT, CDR2 SNEGSKA (reference sequence). Trimming left V 7 bases short and J 5 bases short, with 8 bases between.